This entry features one TCR beta chain sequence. Its antigen is not identified. The patients all showed relapse after autologous stem cell transplantation, while their brentuximab vedotin exposure varied. The germline CDR1 and CDR2 sequences are GTSNPN and SVGIG (reference sequence). CDR3 length: 12 residues. Germline trimming cut 3 bases from V and 2 bases from J; bases unmatched to any gene: 0. These data are taken from a study of PD-1 blockade in classical Hodgkin lymphoma. Whole-study results and caveats: A significant rise in TCR diversity by C4D1 was seen for CD4+ but not CD8+ cells.

TCRdb keeps only in-frame clones here, not all; method: immunoSEQ multiplex PCR. Here the sample spans approximately 26,000 clones, 69% being singletons. This sequence joins TRBV30 and TRBJ2-7; 8 bases map to TRBD1. This material consisted of peripheral blood mononuclear cells (PBMCs), taken at baseline. The source is a human donor with classical Hodgkin lymphoma. CDR3 DNA sequence: TGTGCCTGGAGGGGACAGGCCTACGAGCAGTACTTC. Amino acid sequence: CAWRGQAYEQYF.